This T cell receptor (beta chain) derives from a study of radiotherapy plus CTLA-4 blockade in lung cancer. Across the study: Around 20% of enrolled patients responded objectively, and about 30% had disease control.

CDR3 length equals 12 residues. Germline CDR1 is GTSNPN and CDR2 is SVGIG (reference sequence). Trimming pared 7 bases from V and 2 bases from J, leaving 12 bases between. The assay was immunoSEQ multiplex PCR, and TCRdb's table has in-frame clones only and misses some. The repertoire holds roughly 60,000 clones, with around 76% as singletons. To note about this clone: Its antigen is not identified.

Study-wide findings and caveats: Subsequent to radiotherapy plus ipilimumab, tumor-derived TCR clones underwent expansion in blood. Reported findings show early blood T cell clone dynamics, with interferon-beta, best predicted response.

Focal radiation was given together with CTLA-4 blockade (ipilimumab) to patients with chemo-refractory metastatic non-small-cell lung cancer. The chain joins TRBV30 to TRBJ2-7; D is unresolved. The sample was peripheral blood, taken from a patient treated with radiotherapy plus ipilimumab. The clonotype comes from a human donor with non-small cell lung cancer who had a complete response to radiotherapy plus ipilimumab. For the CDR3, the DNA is TGTGCCTTAACGACTGGCACCTACGAGCAGTACTTC. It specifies CALTTGTYEQYF. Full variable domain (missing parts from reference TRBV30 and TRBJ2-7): SQTIHQWPATLVQPVGSPLSLECTVEGTSNPNLYWYRQAAGRGLQLLFYSVGIGQISSEVPQNLSASRPQDRQFILSSKKLLLSDSGFYLCALTTGTYEQYFGPGTRLTVT.